The sequence of this TCR beta chain was determined in a study of molecular identifiers for immune sequencing clone quantification. Each CDR3 protein gets one entry after TCRdb re-called the PCR reads with MiXCR. Found here are 400,000 to 600,000 distinct CDR3 sequences, about 25% of them singletons; the top ten hold approximately 0.76%. This clonotype was seen a handful of times. The antigen is undetermined. Source material for naive CD8 libraries was roughly 19,000 to 1,000,000 sorted cells, with 10%, 30% or 50% RNA. Study conclusions and caveats: Under 1% of molecules in naive cells, but over 99% of effector molecules, belonged to clones above 20 RNA copies.

The germline gives CDR1 DFQATT, CDR2 SNEGSKA (reference sequence). V lost 0 bases and J 0 bases, leaving 6 bases between the germline ends. The CDR3 consists of 13 residues. Sequencing used naive CD8+ T cells from blood, with Jurkat cell RNA spiked in. The subset: FACS-sorted CD8+CD4-CCR7+CD45RA+ naive T cells. This clonotype was sampled from a human donor in good health. Some libraries in this study had Jurkat cell RNA spiked in. The genes are TRBV20-1 and TRBJ2-7, with D tentatively TRBD1 (6 bases). CDR3 DNA: TGCAGTGCTAGAGAGGACAGCTCCTACGAGCAGTACTTC. Protein: CSAREDSSYEQYF.